Below, 20 T cell receptor beta chains from the same sample are listed, as sequenced in a study of control samples from healthy donors and cancer patients. The assay was immunoSEQ multiplex PCR, and TCRdb's table has in-frame clones only and misses some. The table lists under 150,000 clones, about nine tenths of them singletons, with around 9.4% in the top ten. The specimen was blood. The receptors here all came from a man between 35 and 55 years old in good health.

The rearrangement joins TRBV19 to TRBJ2-1; 11 bases are shared with TRBD2. Germline V gene lookup returns CDR1 LNHDA and CDR2 SQIVND (reference sequence). The CDR3 extends over 16 amino acids. Losses at the gene ends were 6 bases for V and 3 bases for J; bases not matched to a gene: 7. CDR3 coding DNA: TGTGCCAGTAGCCACCTGACTAGCGGGGTCTACAATGAGCAGTTCTTC. Translating gives CASSHLTSGVYNEQFF. Based on the CDR3 plus reference TRBV19 and TRBJ2-1, the full variable domain is DGGITQSPKYLFRKEGQNVTLSCEQNLNHDAMYWYRQDPGQGLRLIYYSQIVNDFQKGDIAEGYSVSREKKESFPLTVTSAQKNPTAFYLCASSHLTSGVYNEQFFGPGTRLTVL.

The chain recombines TRBV5-5 with TRBJ2-7, with 9 bases identical to TRBD1. V trimming: 4 bases; J trimming: 6 bases; junction bases outside the gene matches: 8. This CDR3 is 14 amino acids long. From germline, CDR1 is SGHKS and CDR2 YYEKEE (reference sequence). The CDR3 protein is CASSPGQGNTEQYF. The CDR3, as DNA: TGTGCCAGCAGCCCGGGACAGGGTAATACCGAGCAGTACTTC. The complete variable domain, with remaining parts taken from reference TRBV5-5 and TRBJ2-7, reads DAGVTQSPTHLIKTRGQQVTLRCSPISGHKSVSWYQQVLGQGPQFIFQYYEKEERGRGNFPDRFSARQFPNYSSELNVNALLLGDSALYLCASSPGQGNTEQYFGPGTRLTVT.

This chain links TRBV11-2 with TRBJ2-5; D is perhaps TRBD1 or TRBD2 (5 bases each). Germline V gives CDR1 SGHAT, CDR2 FQNNGV. The CDR3 spans 18 residues. Between the trimmed V and J ends, which lost 5 bases and 0 bases, there was a span of 22 bases. CDR3 in DNA: TGTGCCAGCAGCCCGTTGGGGACGACCCTTCTATACCAAGAGACCCAGTACTTC. It translates to CASSPLGTTLLYQETQYF.

The chain couples TRBV5-8 to TRBJ1-5; no firm D call. There are 16 residues in the CDR3. Germline V CDR1 and CDR2: SGHTS, YDEGEE. Trimming stripped 4 bases from V and 1 base from J, with 15 bases between. DNA for the CDR3: TGTGCCAGCAGCCCCCCAGAGGTTTACAGCAATCAGCCCCAGCATTTT. This sequence encodes CASSPPEVYSNQPQHF.

A note on this clone: A much larger clonotype is one base distant, so this may be a read error. V and J are TRBV11-1 and TRBJ2-1, with 7 nucleotides matching TRBD2. CDR1 is SGHAT and CDR2 is FQDESV in the germline V gene (reference sequence). The CDR3 extends over 11 amino acids. The V segment lost 5 bases and the J segment 10 bases; nucleotides outside the gene matches: 2. CDR3 DNA: TGTGCCAGCAGCCATAGCGGGGAGCAGTTCTTC. It yields the protein CASSHSGEQFF.

The chain is built from TRBV6-2 or TRBV6-3 and TRBJ1-2, with 7 nucleotides matching TRBD1. The CDR3 spans 14 residues. The J segment lost 0 bases and the V segment lost 5 bases, leaving 3 bases of the junction unmatched. Germline assignment: CDR1 MNHEY and CDR2 SVGEGT. CDR3 region: CASSRQGANYGYTF. The CDR3 nucleotides are TGTGCCAGCAGTCGACAGGGCGCTAACTATGGCTACACCTTC.

V is TRBV10-2 and J is TRBJ2-4; TRBD2 matches 8 bases. Germline loops: CDR1 WSHSY, CDR2 SAAADI. V was pared by 4 bases and J by 8 bases, with 7 bases of the junction left unmatched. The CDR3 is 14 amino acids. CDR3 DNA sequence: TGCGCCAGCAGTGTAGGGGTCGGGGGGGACATTCAGTACTTC. This sequence encodes CASSVGVGGDIQYF.

The chain couples TRBV18 to TRBJ1-4, with 7 bases lining up with TRBD1. J lost 8 bases, V lost 5 bases, and 8 bases had no gene match. From germline, CDR1 is KGHSH and CDR2 LQKENI. The CDR3 runs 14 residues. The CDR3 protein is CASSYDREREKLFF. DNA of the CDR3: TGTGCCAGCTCATATGACAGGGAACGCGAAAAACTGTTTTTT.

The chain couples TRBV12-5 to TRBJ1-1, with TRBD1 matching 7 bases. CDR1 and CDR2 from the germline V gene are LGHNT and FRNRAP. There are 15 residues in the CDR3. Germline trimming cut 0 bases from V and 4 bases from J; bases unmatched to any gene: 5. The chain's CDR3 is CASGLVYRGGTEAFF. The CDR3 bases are TGTGCTAGTGGTTTGGTCTACAGGGGAGGCACTGAAGCTTTCTTT.

This rearrangement joins TRBV24-1 to TRBJ2-2, with D possibly matching TRBD1 (6 bases). The CDR3 has 14 residues. V was trimmed by 4 bases and J by 15 bases, leaving 20 bases between them. CDR1 is KGHDR, CDR2 SFDVKD, per germline. The CDR3 nucleotides read TGTGCCACCAGTGACAACGGGATACAGGGAATGATGTTTTTT. Protein: CATSDNGIQGMMFF.

This clone was seen a handful of times. This chain links TRBV5-6 with TRBJ1-2; D not certain. CDR1 is SGHDT and CDR2 is YYEEEE in the germline V gene. Trimming left V 0 bases short and J 2 bases short, with 14 bases between. The CDR3 loop spans 16 amino acids. The CDR3 nucleotides read TGTGCCAGCAGCTTGGATCTAGGACGGTTGAACTATGGCTACACCTTC. It is translated as CASSLDLGRLNYGYTF.

This clone has just a few counts. The rearrangement uses TRBV6-4 and TRBJ2-2; D unresolved. V dropped 3 bases and J dropped 4 bases, with 6 bases sitting between them. The CDR3 has 13 residues. Germline V gives CDR1 MRHNA, CDR2 SNTAGT. For the CDR3, the DNA is TGTGCCAGCAGTGAGGTGACCACCGGGGAGCTGTTTTTT. This encodes CASSEVTTGELFF.

The V call is TRBV2, the J call TRBJ2-4; no clear D. The CDR3 runs 15 residues. Trimming left V 7 bases short and J 1 base short, with 14 bases between. The germline CDR1 and CDR2 sequences are SNHLY and FYNNEI. The CDR3: CASMDPIKAKNIQYF. In DNA, the CDR3 is TGTGCCAGCATGGACCCTATAAAGGCCAAAAACATTCAGTACTTC.

The V gene is TRBV6-5, the J gene TRBJ2-7; 7 bases line up with TRBD1. Looked up from germline, CDR1 is MNHEY and CDR2 is SVGAGI. CDR3 size: 15 residues. V was clipped by 10 bases and J by 4 bases; unmatched bases: 16. CDR3 nucleotides: TGTGCCACCGACAAGACAGGGCAGAACCCATACGAGCAGTACTTC. Translated: CATDKTGQNPYEQYF.

V gene TRBV19 combines with J gene TRBJ1-4; possible D gene TRBD1, 6 bases. CDR3 length: 16 residues. The V end lost 4 bases, the J end lost 0 bases, and 12 bases lay between the germline ends. Germline assignment: CDR1 LNHDA and CDR2 SQIVND (reference sequence). The CDR3 nucleotides read TGTGCCAGTAGTACCCAGGACAGACCAACTAATGAAAAACTGTTTTTT. Its protein is CASSTQDRPTNEKLFF.

V gene TRBV7-9 combines with J gene TRBJ1-6, with D unresolved. With 1 base removed from V and 8 bases from J, the gap between germline ends came to 12 bases. The CDR3 contains 15 residues. Germline loops: CDR1 SEHNR, CDR2 FQNEAQ (reference sequence). The CDR3 DNA sequence: TGTGCCAGCAGCTTAGGCGGGAGGGCGGATTCACCCCTCCACTTT. Its translation: CASSLGGRADSPLHF.

The chain couples TRBV6-2 or TRBV6-3 to TRBJ2-7, with TRBD2 matching over 11 bases. Trimming cost V 4 bases and J 1 base; bases outside gene matches: 12. Germline lookup yields CDR1 MNHEY and CDR2 SVGEGT. This CDR3 has 18 amino acids. CDR3 in amino acids: CASSSKNRGTSGSYEQYF. For the CDR3, the DNA is TGTGCCAGCAGTTCGAAAAACCGAGGGACTAGCGGTTCCTACGAGCAGTACTTC.

The rearrangement joins TRBV30 to TRBJ2-7; TRBD1 aligns across 7 bases. The CDR3 has 14 amino acids. The germline gives CDR1 GTSNPN, CDR2 SVGIG (reference sequence). Trimming at V came to 2 bases and at J to 1 base, leaving 5 bases not matched to a gene. The CDR3 coding sequence is TGTGCCTGGAGTCTTGACAGGGCTTCCTACGAGCAGTACTTC. Protein product: CAWSLDRASYEQYF.

The rearrangement links TRBV6-2 or TRBV6-3 to TRBJ2-3, with D unclear. This CDR3 is 15 amino acids long. From germline, CDR1 is MNHEY and CDR2 SVGEGT. Trimming pared 2 bases from V and 2 bases from J, leaving 11 bases between. In DNA form, the CDR3 reads TGTGCCAGCAGTTACGTTGCGACACCCACAGATACGCAGTATTTT. This encodes CASSYVATPTDTQYF.

The chain is built from TRBV5-4 and TRBJ2-7; D is possibly TRBD2 (6 bases). This CDR3 has 15 residues. V lost 5 bases and J 3 bases, leaving 18 bases between the germline ends. Germline values: CDR1 SGHNT, CDR2 YYREEE (reference sequence). For the CDR3, the DNA is TGTGCCAGCAGGCCGGAGGGATCGGGGATCTACGAGCAGTACTTC. It encodes CASRPEGSGIYEQYF.